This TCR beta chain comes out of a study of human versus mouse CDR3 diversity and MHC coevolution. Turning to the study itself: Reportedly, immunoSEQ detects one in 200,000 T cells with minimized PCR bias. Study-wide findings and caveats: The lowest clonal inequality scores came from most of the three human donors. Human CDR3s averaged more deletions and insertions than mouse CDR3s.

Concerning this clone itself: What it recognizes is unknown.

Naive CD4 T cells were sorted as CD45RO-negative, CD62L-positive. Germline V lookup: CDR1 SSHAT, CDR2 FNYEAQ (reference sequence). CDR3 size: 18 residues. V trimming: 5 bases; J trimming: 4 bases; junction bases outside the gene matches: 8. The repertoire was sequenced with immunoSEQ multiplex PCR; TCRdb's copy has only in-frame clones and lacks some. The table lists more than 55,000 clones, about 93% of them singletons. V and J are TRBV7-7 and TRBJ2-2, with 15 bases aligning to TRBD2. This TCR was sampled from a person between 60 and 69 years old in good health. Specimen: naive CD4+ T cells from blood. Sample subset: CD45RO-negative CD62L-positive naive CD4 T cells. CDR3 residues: CASSPSGLAGGGTGELFF. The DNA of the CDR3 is TGTGCCAGCAGCCCGTCTGGACTAGCGGGAGGGGGCACCGGGGAGCTGTTTTTT. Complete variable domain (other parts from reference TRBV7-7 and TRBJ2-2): GAGVSQSPRYKVTKRGQDVTLRCDPISSHATLYWYQQALGQGPEFLTYFNYEAQPDKSGLPSDRFSAERPEGSISTLTIQRTEQRDSAMYRCASSPSGLAGGGTGELFFGEGSRLTVL.